Shown below are 3 T cell receptor beta chains from a single sample sequenced in a study of blood T cell repertoires in COVID-19. Repertoires were generated with immunoSEQ multiplex PCR, while TCRdb's copy carries only in-frame clones and drops some. Found here are some 250,000 clones, approximately 85% of them singletons; the top ten hold 1.5% to 2%. The sample taken for sequencing was PBMCs or T cells enriched from blood (not recorded which). These receptors all stem from a woman between 50 and 59 years old who had recovered from COVID-19.

Points on this clone: The sample carries other DNA sequences with the same CDR3. The V and J genes are TRBV4-1 and TRBJ2-1; 13 bases line up with TRBD2. The junction had 4 bases not matched to a gene; V was cut back by 6 bases and J by 5 bases. Germline CDR1 and CDR2: MGHRA and YSYEKL. This CDR3 comprises 15 residues. In DNA, the CDR3 is TGCGCCAGCAGACGAGGACTAGCGGGAGACAATGAGCAGTTCTTC. It yields the protein CASRRGLAGDNEQFF.

The chain joins TRBV4-1 to TRBJ1-1; no clear D. Germline V gives CDR1 MGHRA, CDR2 YSYEKL. The V gene lost 4 bases and the J gene lost 4 bases, with 19 bases spanning the gap. The CDR3 sequence is 16 residues long. The CDR3 DNA reads as TGCGCCAGCAGCCCTACCTCAGGAGGGTCTGGCACTGAAGCTTTCTTT. Its translation is CASSPTSGGSGTEAFF.

This rearrangement joins TRBV28 to TRBJ2-2; TRBD2 matches 11 bases. The germline CDR1 and CDR2 sequences are MDHEN and SYDVKM. The CDR3 has 15 amino acids. After removal of 8 bases from V and 7 bases from J, the junction contained 9 bases not matched to a gene. This CDR3 reads CASVGGTSGFGELFF. The CDR3 nucleotides are TGTGCCAGCGTCGGCGGGACTAGCGGCTTCGGGGAGCTGTTTTTT. Supplemented by reference TRBV28 and TRBJ2-2, the full variable domain reads DVKVTQSSRYLVKRTGEKVFLECVQDMDHENMFWYRQDPGLGLRLIYFSYDVKMKEKGDIPEGYSVSREKKERFSLILESASTNQTSMYLCASVGGTSGFGELFFGEGSRLTVL.